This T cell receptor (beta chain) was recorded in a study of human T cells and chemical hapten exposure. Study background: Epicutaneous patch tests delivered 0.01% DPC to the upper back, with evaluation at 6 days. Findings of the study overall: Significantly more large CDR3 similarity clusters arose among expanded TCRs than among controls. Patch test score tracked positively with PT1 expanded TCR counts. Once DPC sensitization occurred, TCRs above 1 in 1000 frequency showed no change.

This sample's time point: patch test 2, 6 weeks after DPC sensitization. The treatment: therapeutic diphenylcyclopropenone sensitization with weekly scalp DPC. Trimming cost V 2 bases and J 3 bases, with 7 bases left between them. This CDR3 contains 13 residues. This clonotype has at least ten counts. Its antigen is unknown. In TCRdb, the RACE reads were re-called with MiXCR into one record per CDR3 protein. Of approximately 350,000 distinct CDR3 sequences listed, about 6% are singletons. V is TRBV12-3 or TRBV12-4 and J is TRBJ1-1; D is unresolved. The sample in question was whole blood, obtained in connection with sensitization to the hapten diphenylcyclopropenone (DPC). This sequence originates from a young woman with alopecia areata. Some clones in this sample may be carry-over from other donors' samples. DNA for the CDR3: TGTGCCAGCAGTTTAAGCCCCCACACTGAAGCTTTCTTT. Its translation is CASSLSPHTEAFF.